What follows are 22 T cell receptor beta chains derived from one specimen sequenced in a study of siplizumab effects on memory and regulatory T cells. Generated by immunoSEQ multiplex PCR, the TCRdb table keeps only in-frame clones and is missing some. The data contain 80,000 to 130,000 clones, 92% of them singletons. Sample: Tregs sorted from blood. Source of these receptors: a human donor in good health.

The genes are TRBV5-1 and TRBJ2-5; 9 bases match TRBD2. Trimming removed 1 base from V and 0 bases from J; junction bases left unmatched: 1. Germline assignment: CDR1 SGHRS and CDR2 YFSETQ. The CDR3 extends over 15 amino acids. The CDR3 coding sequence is TGCGCCAGCAGCTTGCTAGCGGGAAACCAAGAGACCCAGTACTTC. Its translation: CASSLLAGNQETQYF.

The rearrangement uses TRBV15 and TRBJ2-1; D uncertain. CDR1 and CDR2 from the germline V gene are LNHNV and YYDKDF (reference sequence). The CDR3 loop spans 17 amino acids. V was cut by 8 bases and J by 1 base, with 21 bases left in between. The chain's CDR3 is CATRTSLLAPSYNEQFF. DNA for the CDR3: TGTGCCACCCGCACCTCCCTCCTGGCCCCTTCCTACAATGAGCAGTTCTTC.

CDR3 nucleotide sequence: TGTGCCAGCAGCTTAAGGACTAGGGGAGACGAGCAGTACTTC. Its protein product is CASSLRTRGDEQYF. The chain is built from TRBV11-2 and TRBJ2-7, with 7 positions matching TRBD2. The CDR3 loop spans 14 amino acids. With V trimmed by 2 bases and J by 5 bases, 6 bases remained unmatched. CDR1 and CDR2 (germline): SGHAT, FQNNGV.

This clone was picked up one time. The CDR3 DNA follows: TGTGCCAGCAGTGAGTTTCCTAGCGGGAGTGGCTACGAGCAGTACTTC. The encoded protein is CASSEFPSGSGYEQYF. V gene TRBV2 combines with J gene TRBJ2-7; TRBD2 aligns across 10 bases. CDR3 size: 16 residues. J gave up 3 bases and V 3 bases, and 8 bases lay outside the gene matches. CDR1 and CDR2 from the germline V gene are SNHLY and FYNNEI.

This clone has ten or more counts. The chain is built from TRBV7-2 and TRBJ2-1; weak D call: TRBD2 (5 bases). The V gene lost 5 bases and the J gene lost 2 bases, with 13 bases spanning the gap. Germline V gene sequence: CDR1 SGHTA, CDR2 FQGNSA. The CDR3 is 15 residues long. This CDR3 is CASSPDGIPYNEQFF. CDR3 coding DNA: TGTGCCAGCAGCCCAGACGGGATCCCCTACAATGAGCAGTTCTTC.

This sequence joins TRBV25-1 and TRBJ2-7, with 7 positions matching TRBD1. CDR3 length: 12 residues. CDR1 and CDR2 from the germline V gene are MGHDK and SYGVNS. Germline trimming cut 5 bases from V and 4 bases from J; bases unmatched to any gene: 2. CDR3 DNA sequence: TGTGCCAGCAGTAGACAGGGTTACGAGCAGTACTTC. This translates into CASSRQGYEQYF.

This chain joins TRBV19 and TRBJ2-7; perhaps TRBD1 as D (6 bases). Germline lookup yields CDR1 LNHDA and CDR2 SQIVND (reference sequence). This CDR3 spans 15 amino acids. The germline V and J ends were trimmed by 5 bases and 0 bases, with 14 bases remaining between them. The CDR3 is CASSPTGGYSYEQYF. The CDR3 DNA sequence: TGTGCCAGTAGTCCGACAGGAGGCTACTCCTACGAGCAGTACTTC.

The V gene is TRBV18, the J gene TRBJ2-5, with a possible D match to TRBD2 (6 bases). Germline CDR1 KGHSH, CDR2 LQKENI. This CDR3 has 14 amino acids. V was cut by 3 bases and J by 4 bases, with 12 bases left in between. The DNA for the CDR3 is TGTGCCAGCTCACCCACAGGAGGGACAGAGACCCAGTACTTC. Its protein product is CASSPTGGTETQYF.

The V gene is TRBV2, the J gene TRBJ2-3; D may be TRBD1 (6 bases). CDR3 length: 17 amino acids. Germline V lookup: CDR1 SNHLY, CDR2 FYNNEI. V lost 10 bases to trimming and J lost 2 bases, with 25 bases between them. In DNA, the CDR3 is TGTGCCAACCAGCACAGGGTACCCTTCGTCTCCACAGATACGCAGTATTTT. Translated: CANQHRVPFVSTDTQYF.

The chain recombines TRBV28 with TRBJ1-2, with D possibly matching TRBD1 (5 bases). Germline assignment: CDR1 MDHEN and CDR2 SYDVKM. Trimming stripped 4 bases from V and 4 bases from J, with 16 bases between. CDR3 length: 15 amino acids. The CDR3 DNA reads TGTGCCAGCAGTTCCCGCTTTCAGGGAGTCTATGGCTACACCTTC. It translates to CASSSRFQGVYGYTF.

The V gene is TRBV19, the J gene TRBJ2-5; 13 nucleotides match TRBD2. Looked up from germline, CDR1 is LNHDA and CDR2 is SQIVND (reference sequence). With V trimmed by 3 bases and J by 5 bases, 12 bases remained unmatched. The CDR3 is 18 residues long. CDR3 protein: CASSMTPGLAGRRETQYF. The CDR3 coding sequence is TGTGCCAGTAGTATGACACCGGGACTAGCGGGACGGAGGGAGACCCAGTACTTC.

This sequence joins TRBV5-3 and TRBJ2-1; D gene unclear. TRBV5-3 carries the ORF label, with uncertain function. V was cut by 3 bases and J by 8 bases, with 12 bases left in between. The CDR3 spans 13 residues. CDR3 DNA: TGTGCCAGAAGCTCATGGGCTAGATATGAGCAGTTCTTC. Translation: CARSSWARYEQFF.

CDR3 amino acids: CASSLSGTVLHYGYTF. As DNA, the CDR3 is TGTGCCAGCAGCTTATCCGGGACGGTCCTACATTATGGCTACACCTTC. The chain employs TRBV7-9 and TRBJ1-2, with D perhaps TRBD1 (5 bases). The germline V and J ends were trimmed by 2 bases and 5 bases, with 18 bases remaining between them. Per the germline V gene, CDR1 is SEHNR and CDR2 is FQNEAQ (reference sequence). This CDR3 is 16 amino acids long.

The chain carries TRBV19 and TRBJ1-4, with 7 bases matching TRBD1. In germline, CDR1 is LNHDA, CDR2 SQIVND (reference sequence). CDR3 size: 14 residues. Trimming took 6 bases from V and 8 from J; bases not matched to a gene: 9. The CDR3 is CASRLQGIGEKLFF. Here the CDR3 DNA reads TGTGCCAGTAGGTTACAGGGGATAGGAGAAAAACTGTTTTTT.

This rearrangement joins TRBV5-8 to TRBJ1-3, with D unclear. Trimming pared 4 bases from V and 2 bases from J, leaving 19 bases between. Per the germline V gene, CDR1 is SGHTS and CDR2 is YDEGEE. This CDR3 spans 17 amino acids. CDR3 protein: CASSHHGTYGAGNTIYF. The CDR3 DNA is TGTGCCAGCAGCCACCACGGAACTTACGGGGCTGGAAACACCATATATTTT.

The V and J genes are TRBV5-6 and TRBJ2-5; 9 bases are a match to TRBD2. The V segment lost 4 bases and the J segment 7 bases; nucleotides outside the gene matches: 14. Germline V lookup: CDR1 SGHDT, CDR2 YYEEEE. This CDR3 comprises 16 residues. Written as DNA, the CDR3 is TGTGCCAGCAGCCCCAGGACTAGCGAGAGGGTTTGGACCCAGTACTTC. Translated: CASSPRTSERVWTQYF.

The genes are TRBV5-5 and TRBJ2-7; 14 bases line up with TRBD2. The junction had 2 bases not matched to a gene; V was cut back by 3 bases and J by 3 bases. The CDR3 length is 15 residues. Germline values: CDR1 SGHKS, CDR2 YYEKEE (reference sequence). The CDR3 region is CASSSGLAGVYEQYF. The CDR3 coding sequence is TGTGCCAGCAGCTCGGGACTAGCGGGAGTCTACGAGCAGTACTTC.

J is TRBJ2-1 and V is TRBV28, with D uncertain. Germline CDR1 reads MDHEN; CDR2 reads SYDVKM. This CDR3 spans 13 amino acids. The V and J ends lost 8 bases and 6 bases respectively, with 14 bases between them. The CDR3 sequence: CASRQHASNEQFF. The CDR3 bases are TGTGCCAGCCGGCAGCACGCGAGCAATGAGCAGTTCTTC.

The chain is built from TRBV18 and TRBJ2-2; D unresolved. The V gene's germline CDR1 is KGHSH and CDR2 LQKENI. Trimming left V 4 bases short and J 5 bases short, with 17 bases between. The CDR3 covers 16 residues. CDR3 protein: CASSRASETQTGELFF. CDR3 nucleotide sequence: TGTGCCAGCTCACGGGCGAGTGAGACTCAGACCGGGGAGCTGTTTTTT. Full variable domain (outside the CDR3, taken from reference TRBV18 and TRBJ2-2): NAGVMQNPRHLVRRRGQEARLRCSPMKGHSHVYWYRQLPEEGLKFMVYLQKENIIDESGMPKERFSAEFPKEGPSILRIQQVVRGDSAAYFCASSRASETQTGELFFGEGSRLTVL.

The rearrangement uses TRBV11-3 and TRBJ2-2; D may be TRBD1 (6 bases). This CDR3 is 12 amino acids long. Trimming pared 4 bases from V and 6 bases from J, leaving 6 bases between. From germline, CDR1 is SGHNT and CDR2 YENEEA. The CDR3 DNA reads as TGTGCCAGCAGCTCAGGGGCCGGGGAGCTGTTTTTT. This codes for CASSSGAGELFF.

The CDR3 reads CASSLLTGSSYEQYF. In DNA form, the CDR3 reads TGTGCCAGCAGTTTATTGACAGGGAGCTCCTACGAGCAGTACTTC. This rearrangement joins TRBV28 to TRBJ2-7; TRBD1 agrees at 7 bases. This CDR3 contains 15 residues. J lost 0 bases, V lost 1 base, and 3 bases had no gene match. Germline V gene sequence: CDR1 MDHEN, CDR2 SYDVKM.

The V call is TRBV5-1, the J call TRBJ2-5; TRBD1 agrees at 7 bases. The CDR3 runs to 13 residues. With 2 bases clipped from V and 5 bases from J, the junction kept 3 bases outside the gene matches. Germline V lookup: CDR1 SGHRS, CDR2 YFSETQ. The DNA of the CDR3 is TGCGCCAGCAGCTTTACAGGGGTGGAGACCCAGTACTTC. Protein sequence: CASSFTGVETQYF. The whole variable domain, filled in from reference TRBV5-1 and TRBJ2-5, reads KAGVTQTPRYLIKTRGQQVTLSCSPISGHRSVSWYQQTPGQGLQFLFEYFSETQRNKGNFPGRFSGRQFSNSRSEMNVSTLELGDSALYLCASSFTGVETQYFGPGTRLLVL.